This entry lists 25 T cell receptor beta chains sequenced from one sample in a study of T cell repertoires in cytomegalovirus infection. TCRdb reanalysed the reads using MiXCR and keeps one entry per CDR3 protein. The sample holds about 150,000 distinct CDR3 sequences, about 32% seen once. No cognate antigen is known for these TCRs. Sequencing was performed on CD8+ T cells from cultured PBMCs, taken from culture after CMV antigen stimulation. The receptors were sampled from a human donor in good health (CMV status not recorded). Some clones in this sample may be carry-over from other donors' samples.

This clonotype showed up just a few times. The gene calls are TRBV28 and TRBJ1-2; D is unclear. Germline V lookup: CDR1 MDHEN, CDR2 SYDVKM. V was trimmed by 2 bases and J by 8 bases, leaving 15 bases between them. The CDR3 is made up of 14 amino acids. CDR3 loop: CASSLTGLAKGYTF. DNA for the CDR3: TGTGCCAGCAGTTTAACCGGTCTGGCAAAGGGCTACACCTTC.

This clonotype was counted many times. The CDR3 nucleotides read TGTGCCATCAGTGAGTCCCAAATTAATTCACCCCTCCACTTT. It encodes CAISESQINSPLHF. The V gene is TRBV10-3, the J gene TRBJ1-6; D not resolved. The CDR3 is 14 amino acids. The V end was cut by 0 bases, the J end by 6 bases, with 6 bases between. CDR1 ENHRY and CDR2 SYGVKD come from the germline V gene.

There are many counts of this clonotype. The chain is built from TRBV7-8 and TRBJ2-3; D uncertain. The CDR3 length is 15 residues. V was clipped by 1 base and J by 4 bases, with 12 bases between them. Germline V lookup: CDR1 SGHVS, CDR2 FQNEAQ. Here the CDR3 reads CASSLEEVGPDTQYF. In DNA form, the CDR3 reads TGTGCCAGCAGCTTAGAAGAGGTTGGGCCAGATACGCAGTATTTT.

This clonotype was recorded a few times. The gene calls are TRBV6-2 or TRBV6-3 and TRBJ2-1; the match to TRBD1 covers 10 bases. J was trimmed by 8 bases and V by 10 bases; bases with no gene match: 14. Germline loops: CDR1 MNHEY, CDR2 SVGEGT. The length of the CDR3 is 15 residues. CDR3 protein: CAIHSGTGEMDEQFF. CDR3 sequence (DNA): TGTGCCATCCATTCCGGGACAGGGGAGATGGATGAGCAGTTCTTC.

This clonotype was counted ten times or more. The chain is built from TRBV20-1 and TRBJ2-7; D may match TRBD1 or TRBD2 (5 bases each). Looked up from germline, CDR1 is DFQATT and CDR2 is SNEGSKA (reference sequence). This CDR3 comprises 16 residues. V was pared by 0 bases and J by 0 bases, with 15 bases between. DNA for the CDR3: TGCAGTGCTAGAGATTGGGGGTCACCCAGCTCCTACGAGCAGTACTTC. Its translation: CSARDWGSPSSYEQYF.

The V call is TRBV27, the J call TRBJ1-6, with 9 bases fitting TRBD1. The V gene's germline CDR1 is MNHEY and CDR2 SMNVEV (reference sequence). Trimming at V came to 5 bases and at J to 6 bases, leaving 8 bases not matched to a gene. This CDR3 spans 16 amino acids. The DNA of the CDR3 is TGTGCCAGCAGTCCCTTACCGGGACAGGGTAATTCACCCCTCCACTTT. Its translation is CASSPLPGQGNSPLHF.

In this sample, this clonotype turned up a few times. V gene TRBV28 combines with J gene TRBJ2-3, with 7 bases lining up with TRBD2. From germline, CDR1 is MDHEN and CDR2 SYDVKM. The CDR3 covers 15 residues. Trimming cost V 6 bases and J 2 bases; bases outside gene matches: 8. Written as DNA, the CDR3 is TGTGCCAGCAGCCTCGGGACTACCCTCACAGATACGCAGTATTTT. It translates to CASSLGTTLTDTQYF. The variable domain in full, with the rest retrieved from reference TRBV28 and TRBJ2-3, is DVKVTQSSRYLVKRTGEKVFLECVQDMDHENMFWYRQDPGLGLRLIYFSYDVKMKEKGDIPEGYSVSREKKERFSLILESASTNQTSMYLCASSLGTTLTDTQYFGPGTRLTVL.

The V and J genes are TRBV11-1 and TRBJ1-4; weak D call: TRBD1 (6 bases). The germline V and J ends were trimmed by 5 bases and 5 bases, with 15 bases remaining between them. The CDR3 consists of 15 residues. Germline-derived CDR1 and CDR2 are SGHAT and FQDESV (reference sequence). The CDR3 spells CASSDSGHWNEKLFF. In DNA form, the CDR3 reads TGTGCCAGCAGCGATTCGGGACATTGGAATGAAAAACTGTTTTTT.

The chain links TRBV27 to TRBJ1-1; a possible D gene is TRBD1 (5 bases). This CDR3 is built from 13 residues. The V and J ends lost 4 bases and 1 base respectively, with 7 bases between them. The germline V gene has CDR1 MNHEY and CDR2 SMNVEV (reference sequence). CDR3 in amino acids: CASSWGENTEAFF. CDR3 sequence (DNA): TGTGCCAGCAGTTGGGGGGAGAACACTGAAGCTTTCTTT.

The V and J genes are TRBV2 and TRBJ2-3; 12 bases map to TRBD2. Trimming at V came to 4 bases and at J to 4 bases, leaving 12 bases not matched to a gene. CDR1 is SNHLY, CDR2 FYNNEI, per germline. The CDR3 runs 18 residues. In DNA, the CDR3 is TGTGCCAGCAGTGGCGGCTCCCCTAGCGGGGGGGCAGCAGATACGCAGTATTTT. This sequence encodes CASSGGSPSGGAADTQYF.

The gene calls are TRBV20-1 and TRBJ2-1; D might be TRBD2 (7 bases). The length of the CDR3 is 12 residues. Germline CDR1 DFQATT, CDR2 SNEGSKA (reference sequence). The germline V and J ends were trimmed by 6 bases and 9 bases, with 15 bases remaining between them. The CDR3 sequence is CSAGGPIGEQFF. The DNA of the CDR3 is TGCAGTGCGGGGGGGCCTATAGGTGAGCAGTTCTTC.

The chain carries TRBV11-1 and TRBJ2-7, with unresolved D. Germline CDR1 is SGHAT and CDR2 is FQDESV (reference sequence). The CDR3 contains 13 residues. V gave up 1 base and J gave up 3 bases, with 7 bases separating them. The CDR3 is CASSLEYVYEQYF. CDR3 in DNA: TGTGCCAGCAGCTTAGAATACGTCTACGAGCAGTACTTC.

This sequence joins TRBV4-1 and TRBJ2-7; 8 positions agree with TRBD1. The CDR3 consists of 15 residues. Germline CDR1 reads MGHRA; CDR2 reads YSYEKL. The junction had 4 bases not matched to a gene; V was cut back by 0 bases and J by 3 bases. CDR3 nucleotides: TGCGCCAGCAGCCAAGATCGGGGGACAGGCTACGAGCAGTACTTC. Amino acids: CASSQDRGTGYEQYF.

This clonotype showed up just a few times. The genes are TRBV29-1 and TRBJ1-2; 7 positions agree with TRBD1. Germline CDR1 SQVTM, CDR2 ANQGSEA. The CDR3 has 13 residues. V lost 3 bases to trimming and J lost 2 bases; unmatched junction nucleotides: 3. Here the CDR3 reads CSVEGQRNYGYTF. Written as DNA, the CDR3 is TGCAGCGTTGAGGGACAGAGAAACTATGGCTACACCTTC.

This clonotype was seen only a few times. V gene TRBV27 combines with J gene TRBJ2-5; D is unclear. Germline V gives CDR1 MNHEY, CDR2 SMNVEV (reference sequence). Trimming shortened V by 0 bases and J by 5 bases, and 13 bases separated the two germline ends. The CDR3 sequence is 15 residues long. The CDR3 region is CASSLSFSIVETQYF. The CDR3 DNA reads TGTGCCAGCAGTTTATCATTTAGTATCGTGGAGACCCAGTACTTC.

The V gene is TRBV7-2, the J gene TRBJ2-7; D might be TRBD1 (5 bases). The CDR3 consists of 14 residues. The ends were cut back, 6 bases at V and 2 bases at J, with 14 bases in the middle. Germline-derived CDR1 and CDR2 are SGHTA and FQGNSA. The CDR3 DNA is TGTGCCAGCAGTCTCAGGGAATTCACCTACGAGCAGTACTTC. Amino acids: CASSLREFTYEQYF.

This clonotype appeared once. The CDR3 loop is CASSAGATKTQYF. CDR3 coding DNA: TGTGCCAGCAGCGCGGGGGCCACCAAGACCCAGTACTTC. This chain joins TRBV7-2 and TRBJ2-5, with D possibly being TRBD2 (7 bases). The germline gives CDR1 SGHTA, CDR2 FQGNSA. The length of the CDR3 is 13 residues. Deletions cut 5 bases from V and 6 bases from J, with 13 bases between.

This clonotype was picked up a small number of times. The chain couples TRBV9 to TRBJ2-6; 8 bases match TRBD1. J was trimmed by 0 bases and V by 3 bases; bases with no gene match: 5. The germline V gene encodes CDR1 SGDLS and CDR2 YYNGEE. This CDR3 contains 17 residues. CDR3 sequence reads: CASSGGTGHSGANVLTF. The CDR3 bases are TGTGCCAGCAGCGGCGGGACAGGACACTCTGGGGCCAACGTCCTGACTTTC.

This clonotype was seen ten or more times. CDR3 sequence reads: CASSLGGAGAFNEQFF. The CDR3 nucleotides are TGTGCCAGCAGTTTGGGAGGGGCAGGAGCTTTCAATGAGCAGTTCTTC. The chain uses TRBV27 and TRBJ2-1; TRBD2 agrees at 7 bases. Looked up from germline, CDR1 is MNHEY and CDR2 is SMNVEV (reference sequence). V shed 3 bases, J shed 6 bases, and the junction held 11 bases outside the gene matches. This CDR3 is built from 16 residues.

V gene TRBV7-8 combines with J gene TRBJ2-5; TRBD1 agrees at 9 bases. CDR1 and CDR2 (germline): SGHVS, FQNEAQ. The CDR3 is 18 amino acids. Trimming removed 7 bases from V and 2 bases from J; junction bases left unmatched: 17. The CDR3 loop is CASMGDREATRYQETQYF. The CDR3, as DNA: TGTGCCAGCATGGGGGACAGGGAGGCGACACGATATCAAGAGACCCAGTACTTC.

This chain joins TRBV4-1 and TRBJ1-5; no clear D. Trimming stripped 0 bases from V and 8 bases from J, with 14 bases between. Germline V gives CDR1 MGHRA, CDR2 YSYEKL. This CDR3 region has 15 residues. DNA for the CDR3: TGCGCCAGCAGCCAAGATCGCGGGGTAGTGGAGCCCCAGCATTTT. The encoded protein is CASSQDRGVVEPQHF.

The CDR3 region is CSVDIAGGSTDTQYF. CDR3 nucleotides: TGCAGCGTTGACATAGCGGGGGGAAGCACAGATACGCAGTATTTT. The V gene is TRBV29-1, the J gene TRBJ2-3; the match to TRBD2 covers 10 bases. With V trimmed by 3 bases and J by 0 bases, 3 bases remained unmatched. Per germline, CDR1 SQVTM and CDR2 ANQGSEA. There are 15 residues in the CDR3.

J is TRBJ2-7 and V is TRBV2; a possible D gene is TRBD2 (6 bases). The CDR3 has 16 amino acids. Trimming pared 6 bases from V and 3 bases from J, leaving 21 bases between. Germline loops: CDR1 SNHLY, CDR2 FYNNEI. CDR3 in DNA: TGTGCCAGCAGACCGACTAGAGGGCTTTTCATCTACGAGCAGTACTTC. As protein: CASRPTRGLFIYEQYF.

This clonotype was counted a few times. CDR3 protein: CASSLGQPDEQYF. CDR3 sequence (DNA): TGTGCCAGCAGTTTGGGACAACCCGACGAGCAGTACTTC. The chain joins TRBV12-3 or TRBV12-4 to TRBJ2-7; maybe TRBD1 (6 bases). This CDR3 region has 13 residues. V was pared by 3 bases and J by 5 bases, with 11 bases between.

CDR3 in DNA: TGTGCCAGCAGCTTGGGGGATTCTGGAGGCTACACCTTC. Its protein product is CASSLGDSGGYTF. The V and J genes are TRBV5-6 and TRBJ1-2; D unresolved. This CDR3 region has 13 residues. Trimming cost V 0 bases and J 8 bases, with 11 bases left between them. The germline gives CDR1 SGHDT, CDR2 YYEEEE. The full variable domain, completed using reference TRBV5-6 and TRBJ1-2, is DAGVTQSPTHLIKTRGQQVTLRCSPKSGHDTVSWYQQALGQGPQFIFQYYEEEERQRGNFPDRFSGHQFPNYSSELNVNALLLGDSALYLCASSLGDSGGYTFGSGTRLTVV.